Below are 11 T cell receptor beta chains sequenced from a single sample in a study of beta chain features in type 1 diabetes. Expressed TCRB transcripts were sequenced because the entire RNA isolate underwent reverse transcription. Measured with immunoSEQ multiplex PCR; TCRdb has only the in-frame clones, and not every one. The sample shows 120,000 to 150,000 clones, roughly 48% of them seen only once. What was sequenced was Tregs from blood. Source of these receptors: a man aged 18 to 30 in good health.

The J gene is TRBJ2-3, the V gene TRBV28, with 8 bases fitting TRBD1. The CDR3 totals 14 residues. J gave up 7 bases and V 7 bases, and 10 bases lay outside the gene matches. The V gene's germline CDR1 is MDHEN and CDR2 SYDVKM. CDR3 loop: CASTEWQGAYTQYF. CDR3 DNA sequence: TGTGCCAGCACCGAGTGGCAGGGGGCTTATACGCAGTATTTT. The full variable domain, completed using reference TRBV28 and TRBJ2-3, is DVKVTQSSRYLVKRTGEKVFLECVQDMDHENMFWYRQDPGLGLRLIYFSYDVKMKEKGDIPEGYSVSREKKERFSLILESASTNQTSMYLCASTEWQGAYTQYFGPGTRLTVL.

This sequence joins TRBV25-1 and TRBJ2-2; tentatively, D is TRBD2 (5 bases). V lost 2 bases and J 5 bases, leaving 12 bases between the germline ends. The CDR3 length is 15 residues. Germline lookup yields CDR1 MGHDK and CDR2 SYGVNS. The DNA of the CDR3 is TGTGCCAGCAGTGAACTTCGGGGTTATACCGGGGAGCTGTTTTTT. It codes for CASSELRGYTGELFF.

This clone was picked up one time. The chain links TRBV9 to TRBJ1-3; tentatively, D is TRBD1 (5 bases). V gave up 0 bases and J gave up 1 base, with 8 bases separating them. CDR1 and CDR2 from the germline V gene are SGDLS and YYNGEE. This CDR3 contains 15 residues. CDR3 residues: CASSVAQGSGNTIYF. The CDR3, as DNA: TGTGCCAGCAGCGTAGCGCAGGGTTCTGGAAACACCATATATTTT.

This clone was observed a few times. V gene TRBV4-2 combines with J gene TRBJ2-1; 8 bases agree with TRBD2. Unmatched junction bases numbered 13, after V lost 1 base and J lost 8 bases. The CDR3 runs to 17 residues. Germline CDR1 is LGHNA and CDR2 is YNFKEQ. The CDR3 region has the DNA TGTGCCAGCAGCCAAGCCTTTACTAGCGGCCTGCGGGATGAGCAGTTCTTC. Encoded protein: CASSQAFTSGLRDEQFF.

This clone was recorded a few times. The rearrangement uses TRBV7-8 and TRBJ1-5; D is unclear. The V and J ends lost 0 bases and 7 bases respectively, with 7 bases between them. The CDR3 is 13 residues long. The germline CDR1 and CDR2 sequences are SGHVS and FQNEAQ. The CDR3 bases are TGTGCCAGCAGCTTAGCCCGGGTACAGCCCCAGCATTTT. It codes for CASSLARVQPQHF.

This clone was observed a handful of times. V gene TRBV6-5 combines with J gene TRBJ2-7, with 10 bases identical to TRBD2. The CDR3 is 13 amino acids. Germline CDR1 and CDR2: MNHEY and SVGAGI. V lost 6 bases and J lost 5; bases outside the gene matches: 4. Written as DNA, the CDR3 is TGTGCCAGCAGAGCGGGAGGGCCCCACGAGCAGTACTTC. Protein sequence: CASRAGGPHEQYF.

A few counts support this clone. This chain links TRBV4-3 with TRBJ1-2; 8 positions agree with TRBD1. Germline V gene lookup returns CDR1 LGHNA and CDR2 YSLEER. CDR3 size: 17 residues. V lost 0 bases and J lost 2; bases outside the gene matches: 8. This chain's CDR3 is CASSQDRAGGLNYGYTF. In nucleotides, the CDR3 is TGCGCCAGCAGCCAAGATAGGGCAGGGGGCTTAAACTATGGCTACACCTTC.

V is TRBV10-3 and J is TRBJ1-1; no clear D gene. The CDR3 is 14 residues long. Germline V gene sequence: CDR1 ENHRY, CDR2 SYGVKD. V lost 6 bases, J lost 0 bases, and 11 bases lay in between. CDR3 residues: CAISIHSMNTEAFF. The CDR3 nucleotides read TGTGCCATCAGCATACATAGCATGAACACTGAAGCTTTCTTT.

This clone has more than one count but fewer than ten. CDR3 in amino acids: CAQSPNRGGGGNEQFF. The CDR3 nucleotides read TGTGCCCAATCACCTAACAGGGGAGGTGGAGGCAATGAGCAGTTCTTC. The chain carries TRBV28 and TRBJ2-1; D is possibly TRBD1 (7 bases). The V gene's germline CDR1 is MDHEN and CDR2 SYDVKM. This CDR3 is built from 16 residues. V gave up 11 bases and J gave up 6 bases, with 26 bases separating them.

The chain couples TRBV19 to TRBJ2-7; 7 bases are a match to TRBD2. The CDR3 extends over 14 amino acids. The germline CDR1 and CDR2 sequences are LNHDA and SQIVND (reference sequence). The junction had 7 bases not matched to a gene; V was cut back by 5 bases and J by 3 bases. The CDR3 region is CASSPLGGGYEQYF. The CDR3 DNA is TGTGCCAGTAGTCCCTTGGGCGGGGGCTACGAGCAGTACTTC.

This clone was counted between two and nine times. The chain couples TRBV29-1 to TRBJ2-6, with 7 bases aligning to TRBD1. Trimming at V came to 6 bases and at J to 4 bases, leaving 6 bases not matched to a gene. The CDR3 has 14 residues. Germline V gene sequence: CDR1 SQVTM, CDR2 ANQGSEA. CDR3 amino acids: CSVDRAPGANVLTF. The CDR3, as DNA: TGCAGCGTAGACAGGGCTCCCGGGGCCAACGTCCTGACTTTC.